The 3 T cell receptor beta chains below all came from one sample that was sequenced in a study of beta chain features in type 1 diabetes. TCRB transcripts that were expressed got sequenced, as all of the isolated RNA had been reverse transcribed. Profiling relied on immunoSEQ multiplex PCR, and the TCRdb table lists in-frame clones only, not all of them. The table shows 200,000 to 250,000 clones, with 25% to 35% occurring only once. The sample comprised central memory CD4+ T cells from blood. These receptors were obtained from a young man in good health.

This chain connects TRBV19 to TRBJ2-4; D gene uncertain. The CDR3 loop spans 13 amino acids. V gave up 4 bases and J gave up 1 base, with 5 bases separating them. CDR1 and CDR2 from the germline V gene are LNHDA and SQIVND (reference sequence). The CDR3 region has the DNA TGTGCCAGTAGTAGTAAGGCCAAAAACATTCAGTACTTC. Protein product: CASSSKAKNIQYF.

The chain employs TRBV11-2 and TRBJ2-3; D gene unclear. Germline lookup yields CDR1 SGHAT and CDR2 FQNNGV. The CDR3 is made up of 15 amino acids. V was pared by 4 bases and J by 8 bases, with 19 bases between. The CDR3 region is CASSYPLDVWGTQYF. The CDR3 DNA reads as TGTGCCAGCAGCTATCCCCTGGACGTCTGGGGTACGCAGTATTTT.

The chain links TRBV29-1 to TRBJ1-6; D may be TRBD1 (6 bases). This CDR3 spans 12 amino acids. Germline V gene sequence: CDR1 SQVTM, CDR2 ANQGSEA. The germline V and J ends were trimmed by 6 bases and 6 bases, with 9 bases remaining between them. In DNA, the CDR3 is TGCAGCGTAGGACAGACTAATTCACCCCTCCACTTT. It is translated as CSVGQTNSPLHF.